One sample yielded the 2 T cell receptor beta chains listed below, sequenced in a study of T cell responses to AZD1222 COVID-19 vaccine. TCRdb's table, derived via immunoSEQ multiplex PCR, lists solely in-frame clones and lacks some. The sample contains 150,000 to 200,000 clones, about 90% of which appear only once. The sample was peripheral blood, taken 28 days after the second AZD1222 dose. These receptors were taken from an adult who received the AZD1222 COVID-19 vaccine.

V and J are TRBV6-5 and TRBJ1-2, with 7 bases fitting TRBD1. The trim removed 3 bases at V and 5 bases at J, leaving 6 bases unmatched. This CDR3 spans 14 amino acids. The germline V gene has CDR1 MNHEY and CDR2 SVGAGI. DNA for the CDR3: TGTGCCAGCAGTTATGGACAGGTCGAGTATGGCTACACCTTC. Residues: CASSYGQVEYGYTF.

In DNA form, the CDR3 reads TGTGCCAGTAGTATCGAAGCTAACTATGGCTACACCTTC. Protein: CASSIEANYGYTF. J is TRBJ1-2 and V is TRBV19; D is uncertain. The CDR3 extends over 13 amino acids. Trimming cost V 3 bases and J 0 bases, with 5 bases left between them. Germline loops: CDR1 LNHDA, CDR2 SQIVND (reference sequence).